This T cell receptor beta chain emerged from a study of technical replicates of blood from a handful of donors. Trimming cost V 2 bases and J 0 bases, with 14 bases left between them. CDR3 size: 17 residues. CDR1 is SGHTA and CDR2 is FQGNSA in the germline V gene. The assay was immunoSEQ multiplex PCR, and TCRdb's table has in-frame clones only and misses some. The sample consists of about 88,000 clones, around 93% of them appearing once. The sample taken for sequencing was T cells isolated from PBMCs. The chain links TRBV7-2 to TRBJ1-3; D remains ambiguous. The sequence was obtained from a human donor in good health. CDR3 DNA: TGTGCCAGCAGCTTACGAGGTTCTATTTTCTCTGGAAACACCATATATTTT. Its protein product is CASSLRGSIFSGNTIYF.